Listed here is a single T cell receptor beta chain. This sample stems from a study of PD-L1 blockade in urothelial cancer. Data came from immunoSEQ multiplex PCR; TCRdb stores just in-frame clones and leaves some out. The sample yields about 120,000 clones, more than 85% seen once. CDR1 is SGHTA and CDR2 is FQGTGA in the germline V gene. There are 17 residues in the CDR3. The J segment lost 0 bases and the V segment lost 5 bases, leaving 6 bases of the junction unmatched. Time point noted: peripheral blood 6 weeks after treatment start. This specimen consisted of PBMCs, obtained around atezolizumab (anti-PD-L1) treatment. The rearrangement links TRBV7-3 to TRBJ2-1; 11 nucleotides align to TRBD1. The clonotype was recovered from a man in his sixties with urothelial cancer. The CDR3 spells CASSTSGTGGSYNEQFF. Here the CDR3 DNA reads TGTGCCAGCAGCACCTCCGGGACAGGGGGCTCCTACAATGAGCAGTTCTTC.